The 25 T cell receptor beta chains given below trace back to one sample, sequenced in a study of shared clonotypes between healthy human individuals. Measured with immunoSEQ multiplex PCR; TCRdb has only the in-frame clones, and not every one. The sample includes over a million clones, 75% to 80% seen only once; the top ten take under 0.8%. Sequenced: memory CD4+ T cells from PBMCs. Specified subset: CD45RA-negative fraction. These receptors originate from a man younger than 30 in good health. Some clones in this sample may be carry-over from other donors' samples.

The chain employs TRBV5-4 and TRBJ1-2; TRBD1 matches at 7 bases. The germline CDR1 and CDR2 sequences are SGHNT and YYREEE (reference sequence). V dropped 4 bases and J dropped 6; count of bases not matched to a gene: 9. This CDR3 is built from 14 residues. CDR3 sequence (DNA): TGTGCCAGCAGCCACTCACAGGGGCGTGATGGCTACACCTTC. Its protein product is CASSHSQGRDGYTF.

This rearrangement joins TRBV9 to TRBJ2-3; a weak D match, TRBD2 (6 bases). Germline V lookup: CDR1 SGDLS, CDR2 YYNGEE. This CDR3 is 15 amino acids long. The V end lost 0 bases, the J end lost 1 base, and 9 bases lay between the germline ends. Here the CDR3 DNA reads TGTGCCAGCAGCGTAGTAGCGGCCGGCACAGATACGCAGTATTTT. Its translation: CASSVVAAGTDTQYF.

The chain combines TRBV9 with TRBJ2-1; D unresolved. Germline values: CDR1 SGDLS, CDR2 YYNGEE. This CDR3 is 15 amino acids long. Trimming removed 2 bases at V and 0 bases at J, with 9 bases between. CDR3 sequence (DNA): TGTGCCAGCAGCGTTTTTCCAGCCTCCTACAATGAGCAGTTCTTC. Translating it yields CASSVFPASYNEQFF.

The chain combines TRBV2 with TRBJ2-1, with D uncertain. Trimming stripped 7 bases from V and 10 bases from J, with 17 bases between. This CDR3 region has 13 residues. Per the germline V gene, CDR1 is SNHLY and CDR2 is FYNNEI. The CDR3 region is CASTKSVGGEQFF. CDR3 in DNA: TGTGCCAGCACCAAGTCGGTGGGTGGCGAGCAGTTCTTC.

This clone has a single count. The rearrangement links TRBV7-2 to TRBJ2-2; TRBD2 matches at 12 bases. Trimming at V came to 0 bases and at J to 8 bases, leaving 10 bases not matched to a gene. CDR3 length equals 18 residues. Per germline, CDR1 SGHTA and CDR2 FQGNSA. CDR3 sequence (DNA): TGTGCCAGCAGCTTAGCCGCAGGGTTAGGACTAGCGGGAGGGGAGCTGTTTTTT. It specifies CASSLAAGLGLAGGELFF.

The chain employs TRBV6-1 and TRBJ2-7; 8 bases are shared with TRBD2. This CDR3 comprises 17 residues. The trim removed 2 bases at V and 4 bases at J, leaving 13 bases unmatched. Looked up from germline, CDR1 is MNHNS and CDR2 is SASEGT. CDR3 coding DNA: TGTGCCAGCAGTGAAAGGTTCCTGACCGGGAGGGGGTACGAGCAGTACTTC. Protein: CASSERFLTGRGYEQYF.

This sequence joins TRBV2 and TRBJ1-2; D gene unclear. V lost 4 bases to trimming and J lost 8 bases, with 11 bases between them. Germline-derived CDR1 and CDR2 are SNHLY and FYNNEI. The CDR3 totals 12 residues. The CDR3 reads CASSGVASGYTF. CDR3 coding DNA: TGTGCCAGCAGTGGTGTGGCAAGCGGCTACACCTTC.

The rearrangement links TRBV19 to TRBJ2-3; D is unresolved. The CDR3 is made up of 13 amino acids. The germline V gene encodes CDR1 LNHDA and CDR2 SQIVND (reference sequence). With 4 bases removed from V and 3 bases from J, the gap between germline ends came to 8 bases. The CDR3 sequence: CASSTIATDTQYF. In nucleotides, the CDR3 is TGTGCCAGTAGTACTATAGCTACAGATACGCAGTATTTT.

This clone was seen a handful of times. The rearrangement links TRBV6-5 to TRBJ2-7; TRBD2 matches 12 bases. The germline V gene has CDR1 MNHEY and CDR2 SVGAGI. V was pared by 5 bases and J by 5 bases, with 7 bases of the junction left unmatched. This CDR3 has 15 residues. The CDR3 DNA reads TGTGCCAGCAGTCCACTAGCGGGAGGAACCAACGAGCAGTACTTC. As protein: CASSPLAGGTNEQYF.

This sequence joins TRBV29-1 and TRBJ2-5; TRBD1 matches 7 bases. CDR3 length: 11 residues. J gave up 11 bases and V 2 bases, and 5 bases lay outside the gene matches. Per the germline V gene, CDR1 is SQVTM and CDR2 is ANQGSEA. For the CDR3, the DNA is TGCAGCGTTGAAACAGGGGAGAGGCAGTACTTC. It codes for CSVETGERQYF.

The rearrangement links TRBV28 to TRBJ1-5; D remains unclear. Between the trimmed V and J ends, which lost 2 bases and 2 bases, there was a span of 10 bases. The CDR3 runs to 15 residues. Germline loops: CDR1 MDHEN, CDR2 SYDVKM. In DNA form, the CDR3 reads TGTGCCAGCAGTTTAGTTGGACGGCGCAATCAGCCCCAGCATTTT. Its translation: CASSLVGRRNQPQHF.

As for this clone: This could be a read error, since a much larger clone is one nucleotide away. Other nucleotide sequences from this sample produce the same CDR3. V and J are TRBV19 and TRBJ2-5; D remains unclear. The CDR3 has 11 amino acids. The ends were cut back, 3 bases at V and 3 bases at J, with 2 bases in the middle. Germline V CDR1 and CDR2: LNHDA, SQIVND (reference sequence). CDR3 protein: CASSIKETQYF. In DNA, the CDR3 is TGTGCCAGTAGTATCAAAGAGACCCAGTACTTC.

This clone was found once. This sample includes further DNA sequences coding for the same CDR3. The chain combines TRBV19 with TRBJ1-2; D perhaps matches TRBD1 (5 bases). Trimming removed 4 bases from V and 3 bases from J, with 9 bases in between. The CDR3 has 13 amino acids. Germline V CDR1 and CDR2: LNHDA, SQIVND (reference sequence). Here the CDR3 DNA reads TGTGCCAGTAGTACAGGGTTCGACTATGGCTACACCTTC. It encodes CASSTGFDYGYTF. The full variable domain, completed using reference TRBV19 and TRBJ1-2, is DGGITQSPKYLFRKEGQNVTLSCEQNLNHDAMYWYRQDPGQGLRLIYYSQIVNDFQKGDIAEGYSVSREKKESFPLTVTSAQKNPTAFYLCASSTGFDYGYTFGSGTRLTVV.

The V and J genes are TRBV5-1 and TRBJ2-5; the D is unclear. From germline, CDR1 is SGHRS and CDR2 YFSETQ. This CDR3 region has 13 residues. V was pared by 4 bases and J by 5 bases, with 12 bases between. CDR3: CASSPIDGETQYF. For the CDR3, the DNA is TGCGCCAGCAGCCCGATAGATGGGGAGACCCAGTACTTC.

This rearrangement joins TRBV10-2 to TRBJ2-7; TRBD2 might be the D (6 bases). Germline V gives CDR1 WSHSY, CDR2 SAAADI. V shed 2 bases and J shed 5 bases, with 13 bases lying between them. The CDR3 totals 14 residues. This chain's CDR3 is CASSERGFSHEQYF. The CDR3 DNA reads TGCGCCAGCAGTGAGCGGGGGTTTTCCCACGAGCAGTACTTC.

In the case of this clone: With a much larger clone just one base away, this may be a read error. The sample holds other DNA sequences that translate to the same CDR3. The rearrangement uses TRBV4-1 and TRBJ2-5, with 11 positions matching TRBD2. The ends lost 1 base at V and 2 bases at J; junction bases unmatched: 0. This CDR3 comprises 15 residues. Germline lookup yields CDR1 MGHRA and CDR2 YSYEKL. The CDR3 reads CASSQGTSGQETQYF. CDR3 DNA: TGCGCCAGCAGCCAAGGGACTAGCGGGCAAGAGACCCAGTACTTC.

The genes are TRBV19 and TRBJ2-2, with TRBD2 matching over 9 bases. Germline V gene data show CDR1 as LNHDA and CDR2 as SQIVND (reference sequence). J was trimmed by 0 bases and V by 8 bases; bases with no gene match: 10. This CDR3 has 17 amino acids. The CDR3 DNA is TGTGCCAGTGAGCCTAGGGGCGGGAGGGCGAACACCGGGGAGCTGTTTTTT. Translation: CASEPRGGRANTGELFF.

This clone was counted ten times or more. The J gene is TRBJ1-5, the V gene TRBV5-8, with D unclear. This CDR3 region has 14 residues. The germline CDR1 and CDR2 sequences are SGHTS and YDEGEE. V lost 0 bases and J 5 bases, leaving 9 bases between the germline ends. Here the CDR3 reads CASSLGGRYQPQHF. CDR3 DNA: TGTGCCAGCAGCTTGGGAGGGCGCTATCAGCCCCAGCATTTT.

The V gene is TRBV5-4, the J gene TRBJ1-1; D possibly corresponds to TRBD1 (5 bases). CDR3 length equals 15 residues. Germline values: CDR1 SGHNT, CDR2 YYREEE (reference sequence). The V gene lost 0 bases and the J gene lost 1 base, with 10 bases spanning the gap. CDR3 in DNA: TGTGCCAGCAGCTTGGTTAGCAGGGCGAACACTGAAGCTTTCTTT. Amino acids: CASSLVSRANTEAFF.

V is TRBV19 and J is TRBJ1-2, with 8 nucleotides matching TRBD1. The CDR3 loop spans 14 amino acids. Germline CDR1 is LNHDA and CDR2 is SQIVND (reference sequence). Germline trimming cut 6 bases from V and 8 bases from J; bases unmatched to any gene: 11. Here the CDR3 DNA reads TGTGCCAGTAGGCAAGGACAGGGCCTAGGGGGCTACACCTTC. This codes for CASRQGQGLGGYTF.

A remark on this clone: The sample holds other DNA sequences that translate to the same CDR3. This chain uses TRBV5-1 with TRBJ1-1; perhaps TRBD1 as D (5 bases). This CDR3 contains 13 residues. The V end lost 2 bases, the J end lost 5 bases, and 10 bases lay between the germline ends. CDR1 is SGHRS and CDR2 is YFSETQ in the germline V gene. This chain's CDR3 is CASSFEGRTEAFF. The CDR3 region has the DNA TGCGCCAGCAGCTTCGAGGGGCGGACTGAAGCTTTCTTT.

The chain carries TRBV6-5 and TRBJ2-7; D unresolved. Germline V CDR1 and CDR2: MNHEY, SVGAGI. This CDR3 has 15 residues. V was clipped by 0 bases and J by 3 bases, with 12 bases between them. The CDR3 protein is CASSYSPEVGYEQYF. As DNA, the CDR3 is TGTGCCAGCAGTTACTCCCCTGAAGTTGGCTACGAGCAGTACTTC.

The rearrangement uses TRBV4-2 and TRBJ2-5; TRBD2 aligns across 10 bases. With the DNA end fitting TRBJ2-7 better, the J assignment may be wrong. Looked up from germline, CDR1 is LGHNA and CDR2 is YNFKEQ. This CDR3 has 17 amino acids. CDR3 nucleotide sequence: TGTGCCAGCAGCCTCCTCCAGGAGGCTAGCGGGAGCAGCGAGCAGTACTTC. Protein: CASSLLQEASGSSEQYF.

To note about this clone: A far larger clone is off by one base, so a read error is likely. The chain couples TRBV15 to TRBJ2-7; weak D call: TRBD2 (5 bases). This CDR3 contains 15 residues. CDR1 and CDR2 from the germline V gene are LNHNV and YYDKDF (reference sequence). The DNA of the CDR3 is TGTGCCACCAGCCCGAGACTAAGGATTTCTGTGGAGCAGTGCTTC. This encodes CATSPRLRISVEQCF. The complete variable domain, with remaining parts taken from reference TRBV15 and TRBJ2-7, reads DAMVIQNPRYQVTQFGKPVTLSCSQTLNHNVMYWYQQKSSQAPKLLFHYYDKDFNNEADTPDNFQSRRPNTSFCFLDIRSPGLGDTAMYLCATSPRLRISVEQCFGPGTRLTVT.

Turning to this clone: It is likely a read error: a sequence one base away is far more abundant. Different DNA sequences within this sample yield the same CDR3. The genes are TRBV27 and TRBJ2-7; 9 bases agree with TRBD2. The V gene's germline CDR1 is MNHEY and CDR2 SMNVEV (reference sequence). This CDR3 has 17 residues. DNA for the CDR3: TGCGCCAGCAGTTTATCGTTAAGGACTAGCGTTCCCTACGAGCAGTACTTC. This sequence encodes CASSLSLRTSVPYEQYF.